This T cell receptor (beta chain) was found in a study of CD8 T cells in ankylosing spondylitis. Study results and limitations: Roughly eight highly homologous variants made up a TCR beta motif that seemed to typify ankylosing spondylitis blood.

Quantitative 5'-RACE with molecular barcodes produced the TCR beta libraries. TCRdb reprocessed the 5' RACE reads with MiXCR, giving one entry per CDR3 protein. This table holds about 150,000 distinct CDR3 sequences, 25% to 35% found once. The length of the CDR3 is 14 residues. Germline lookup yields CDR1 MGHRA and CDR2 YSYEKL. The V end was cut by 0 bases, the J end by 6 bases, with 11 bases between. Comments on this clonotype: What it binds is unknown.

The rearrangement uses TRBV4-1 and TRBJ1-1; D is unclear. The origin of this receptor is a male donor with ankylosing spondylitis. The specimen sequenced was synovial fluid, either unsorted or a sorted T cell fraction (not recorded which). The CDR3 sequence is CASSQDYRQAEAFF. The CDR3 region has the DNA TGCGCCAGCAGCCAAGACTACCGACAAGCTGAAGCTTTCTTT.